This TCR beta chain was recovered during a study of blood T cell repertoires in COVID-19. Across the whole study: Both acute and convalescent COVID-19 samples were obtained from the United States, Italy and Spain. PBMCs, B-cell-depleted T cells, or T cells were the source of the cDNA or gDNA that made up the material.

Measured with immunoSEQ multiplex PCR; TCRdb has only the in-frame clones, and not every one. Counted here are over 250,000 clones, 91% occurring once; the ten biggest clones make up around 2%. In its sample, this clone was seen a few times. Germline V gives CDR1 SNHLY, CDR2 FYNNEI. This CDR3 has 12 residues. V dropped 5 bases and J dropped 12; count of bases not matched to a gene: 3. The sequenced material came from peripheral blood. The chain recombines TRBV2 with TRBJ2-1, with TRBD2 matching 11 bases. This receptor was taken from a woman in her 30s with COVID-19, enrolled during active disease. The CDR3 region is CASSTSGSGQFF. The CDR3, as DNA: TGTGCCAGCAGTACTAGCGGGAGTGGGCAGTTCTTC.